Listed here are 12 T cell receptor beta chains from one sample, sequenced in a study of technical replicates of blood from a few donors. Assay used: immunoSEQ multiplex PCR; TCRdb lists only in-frame clones, some missing. Of about 74,000 clones in the sample, almost 96% were seen once. The sequenced material came from T cells isolated from PBMCs. These receptors were collected from a human donor in good health.

V is TRBV9 and J is TRBJ2-1, with TRBD2 identical over 9 bases. CDR1 SGDLS and CDR2 YYNGEE come from the germline V gene. V trimming: 3 bases; J trimming: 7 bases; junction bases outside the gene matches: 8. The CDR3 totals 15 residues. CDR3 nucleotides: TGTGCCAGCAGCGCTCCTAGCGGGATTACAAATGAGCAGTTCTTC. It yields the protein CASSAPSGITNEQFF.

V usage is TRBV7-2 and J usage is TRBJ2-1, with a weak D call TRBD2 (5 bases). Germline lookup yields CDR1 SGHTA and CDR2 FQGNSA. The V gene lost 5 bases and the J gene lost 4 bases, with 12 bases spanning the gap. The CDR3 spans 14 residues. The CDR3 DNA reads as TGTGCCAGCAGCCGGCTGGAGGTTTACAATGAGCAGTTCTTC. The encoded protein is CASSRLEVYNEQFF.

V gene TRBV7-9 combines with J gene TRBJ2-3; weak D call: TRBD1 (5 bases). CDR3 size: 15 residues. Germline values: CDR1 SEHNR, CDR2 FQNEAQ (reference sequence). The V end was cut by 5 bases, the J end by 4 bases, with 16 bases between. The CDR3 bases are TGTGCCAGCAGCCCTGGGGCGGCCCCCCCAGATACGCAGTATTTT. Its protein product is CASSPGAAPPDTQYF.

The chain is built from TRBV15 and TRBJ2-3; 7 bases are shared with TRBD1. CDR3 size: 14 residues. The junction had 5 bases not matched to a gene; V was cut back by 5 bases and J by 3 bases. CDR1 LNHNV and CDR2 YYDKDF come from the germline V gene (reference sequence). The CDR3 loop is CATSRQGETDTQYF. In DNA form, the CDR3 reads TGTGCCACCAGCCGCCAGGGGGAAACAGATACGCAGTATTTT.

The chain uses TRBV2 and TRBJ2-3, with TRBD1 matching 8 bases. The CDR3 covers 14 residues. The V gene's germline CDR1 is SNHLY and CDR2 FYNNEI. The ends lost 6 bases at V and 3 bases at J; junction bases unmatched: 5. Here the CDR3 reads CASRDRVGTDTQYF. DNA for the CDR3: TGTGCCAGCAGGGACAGGGTGGGGACAGATACGCAGTATTTT.

The chain is built from TRBV7-2 and TRBJ2-5, with D unclear. Germline lookup yields CDR1 SGHTA and CDR2 FQGNSA. V shed 0 bases and J shed 0 bases, with 5 bases lying between them. This CDR3 is built from 14 residues. CDR3 in amino acids: CASSLARYQETQYF. CDR3 coding DNA: TGTGCCAGCAGCTTAGCACGGTACCAAGAGACCCAGTACTTC.

The chain couples TRBV7-6 to TRBJ2-1; D gene unclear. Germline-derived CDR1 and CDR2 are SGHVS and FNYEAQ. This CDR3 has 12 amino acids. Trimming shortened V by 5 bases and J by 6 bases, and 8 bases separated the two germline ends. The CDR3 is CASSVRVNEQFF. The CDR3 DNA sequence: TGTGCCAGCAGCGTAAGAGTCAATGAGCAGTTCTTC. The complete variable domain, with remaining parts taken from reference TRBV7-6 and TRBJ2-1, reads GAGVSQSPRYKVTKRGQDVALRCDPISGHVSLYWYRQALGQGPEFLTYFNYEAQQDKSGLPNDRFSAERPEGSISTLTIQRTEQRDSAMYRCASSVRVNEQFFGPGTRLTVL.

The CDR3 bases are TGTGCCATCAGGGGGGGACAGGGTAGAGACGAGCAGTACTTC. Translation gives CAIRGGQGRDEQYF. V and J are TRBV10-3 and TRBJ2-7; 9 bases are a match to TRBD1. CDR1 is ENHRY and CDR2 is SYGVKD in the germline V gene. The CDR3 extends over 14 amino acids. With V trimmed by 6 bases and J by 5 bases, 8 bases remained unmatched.

The chain employs TRBV9 and TRBJ1-1, with 9 nucleotides matching TRBD1. CDR1 and CDR2 (germline): SGDLS, YYNGEE. Losses at the gene ends were 0 bases for V and 4 bases for J; bases not matched to a gene: 4. CDR3 length: 15 amino acids. The CDR3 DNA follows: TGTGCCAGCAGCGTAGAGGGACAGGGACTCACTGAAGCTTTCTTT. It translates to CASSVEGQGLTEAFF.

This sequence joins TRBV7-8 and TRBJ1-1; D unresolved. The V gene lost 3 bases and the J gene lost 1 base, with 12 bases spanning the gap. CDR3 length equals 15 residues. Germline CDR1 SGHVS, CDR2 FQNEAQ. The CDR3 spells CASSFLRRGNTEAFF. In DNA form, the CDR3 reads TGTGCCAGCAGCTTTTTGAGACGCGGGAACACTGAAGCTTTCTTT.

A remark on this clone: An end of the junction does not agree with germline; a read error may underlie this. The gene calls are TRBV10-3 and TRBJ2-1, with TRBD2 identical over 8 bases. From germline, CDR1 is ENHRY and CDR2 SYGVKD. The CDR3 is 12 amino acids. The CDR3 DNA is TGTGCCATCAGTGAGCACCGGGAGGGCCAACTCTTC. Translated, it gives CAISEHREGQLF.

This chain links TRBV29-1 with TRBJ2-3; maybe TRBD2 (6 bases). V lost 4 bases to trimming and J lost 3 bases, with 14 bases between them. CDR1 and CDR2 (germline): SQVTM, ANQGSEA. This CDR3 is built from 14 residues. The CDR3 bases are TGCAGCGTTGTCCGGGGACTTATAACAGATACGCAGTATTTT. Amino acid sequence: CSVVRGLITDTQYF.